The 3 T cell receptor beta chains reported below all come from one sample, sequenced in a study of cytomegalovirus exposure and HLA in healthy donors. The assay was immunoSEQ multiplex PCR, and TCRdb's table has in-frame clones only and misses some. The sample consists of 70,000 to 80,000 clones, roughly 94% of them appearing once. The sequenced sample was PBMCs. These receptors originate from a woman under 30 in good health and CMV-seropositive.

The genes are TRBV11-2 and TRBJ2-5; the match to TRBD2 covers 9 bases. Germline V gene sequence: CDR1 SGHAT, CDR2 FQNNGV. This CDR3 spans 14 amino acids. V was clipped by 8 bases and J by 1 base; unmatched bases: 5. For the CDR3, the DNA is TGTGCCAGCGACCAGCGGGGGGCCCAAGAGACCCAGTACTTC. This codes for CASDQRGAQETQYF.

In nucleotides, the CDR3 is TGCGCCAGCAGCTCTGGGACAGGGGTCTGGTGGGGCTACACCTTC. Its protein product is CASSSGTGVWWGYTF. The gene calls are TRBV5-1 and TRBJ1-2; 10 bases line up with TRBD1. The CDR3 covers 15 residues. V shed 3 bases and J 8 bases; nucleotides not matched to a gene: 10. Germline V gene lookup returns CDR1 SGHRS and CDR2 YFSETQ. Complete variable domain (other parts from reference TRBV5-1 and TRBJ1-2): KAGVTQTPRYLIKTRGQQVTLSCSPISGHRSVSWYQQTPGQGLQFLFEYFSETQRNKGNFPGRFSGRQFSNSRSEMNVSTLELGDSALYLCASSSGTGVWWGYTFGSGTRLTVV.

V is TRBV18 and J is TRBJ2-1; 8 bases agree with TRBD2. The CDR3 loop spans 16 amino acids. CDR1 and CDR2 (germline): KGHSH, LQKENI. V dropped 6 bases and J dropped 1; count of bases not matched to a gene: 8. The CDR3 sequence is CASSAPTSGSYNEQFF. The CDR3 DNA is TGTGCCAGCTCTGCCCCCACTAGCGGATCCTACAATGAGCAGTTCTTC.